Here is one T cell receptor (beta chain) with its context. Antigen unknown. This table comes from immunoSEQ multiplex PCR, and its TCRdb copy is limited to in-frame clones, with some not included. Here the sample spans over 800,000 clones, 92% being singletons. This entry belongs to a study of shared clonotypes between healthy human individuals. Study results and limitations: Of the naive CD4 clonotypes, roughly 5% were shared across several donors.

It was CD45RO-negative cells, positively selected for CCR7, that made up naive CD8 cells, with terminally differentiated effector memory CD45RA+ cells excluded. This sequence originates from a man under 40 in good health. Input material: naive CD8+ T cells sorted from blood.

The CDR3: CASSDGINYGYTF. The CDR3 nucleotides read TGCGCCAGCAGCGACGGTATTAACTATGGCTACACCTTC. This chain connects TRBV4-1 to TRBJ1-2; D is ambiguous. The CDR3 has 13 residues. Looked up from germline, CDR1 is MGHRA and CDR2 is YSYEKL. V dropped 5 bases and J dropped 1 base, with 8 bases sitting between them.